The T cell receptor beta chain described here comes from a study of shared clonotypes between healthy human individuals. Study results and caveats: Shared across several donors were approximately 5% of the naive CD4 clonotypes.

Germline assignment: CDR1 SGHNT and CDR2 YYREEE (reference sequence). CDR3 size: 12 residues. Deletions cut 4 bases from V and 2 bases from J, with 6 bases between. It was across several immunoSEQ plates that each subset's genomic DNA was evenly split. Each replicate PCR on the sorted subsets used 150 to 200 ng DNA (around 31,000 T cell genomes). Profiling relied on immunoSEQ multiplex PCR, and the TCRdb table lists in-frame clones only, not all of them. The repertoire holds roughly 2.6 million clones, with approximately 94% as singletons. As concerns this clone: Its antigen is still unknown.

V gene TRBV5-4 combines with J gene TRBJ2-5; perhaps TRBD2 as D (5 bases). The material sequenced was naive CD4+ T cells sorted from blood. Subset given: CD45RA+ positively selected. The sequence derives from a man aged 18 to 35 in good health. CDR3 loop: CASSRTQETQYF. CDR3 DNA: TGTGCCAGCAGCCGGACTCAAGAGACCCAGTACTTC.